This TCR beta chain emerged from a study of control samples from healthy donors and cancer patients. Clones were read by immunoSEQ multiplex PCR, and TCRdb kept only the in-frame ones, dropping some. The sample lists under 65,000 clones; less than 95% were seen once. The clonotype originates from a man aged 30-40 years with colorectal cancer. The material sequenced was PBMCs.

CDR3: CASSSQGGQNTGELFF. The CDR3 DNA follows: TGTGCCAGCAGCTCCCAAGGGGGCCAGAACACCGGGGAGCTGTTTTTT. The chain couples TRBV7-6 to TRBJ2-2, with 7 bases matching TRBD1. The CDR3 spans 16 residues. V dropped 4 bases and J dropped 1; count of bases not matched to a gene: 6. Germline values: CDR1 SGHVS, CDR2 FNYEAQ.